The 31 T cell receptor beta chains presented below share a single source sample, sequenced in a study of breast tumors, draining lymph nodes, adjacent tissues. Samples came from axillary lymph nodes draining the breast cancer. TCRdb analysed the multiplex PCR reads with MiXCR anew, one entry per CDR3 protein. The repertoire includes about 270,000 distinct CDR3 sequences, roughly 30% of them detected once, and roughly 1.1% sits in the top ten. The sample was axillary lymph node tissue. The receptors were gathered from a female donor with breast cancer. Some clones in this sample may be carry-over from other donors' samples.

A remark on this clonotype: A much larger clone differs by one base, so this may be a read error. The chain couples TRBV7-9 to TRBJ2-3, with 13 bases matching TRBD2. This CDR3 has 19 amino acids. Germline CDR1 reads SEHNR; CDR2 reads FQNEAQ (reference sequence). The CDR3 DNA is TGTGCCGGCAGCTTAGACACGACTAGCGGGAGGATGGGGGCAGATACGCAGTATTTT. Translating gives CAGSLDTTSGRMGADTQYF.

The table lists this clonotype with many counts. V and J are TRBV20-1 and TRBJ2-7; D not certain. The germline V gene encodes CDR1 DFQATT and CDR2 SNEGSKA (reference sequence). Trimming took off 0 bases at V and 0 bases at J, with 9 bases between the two ends. The CDR3 extends over 14 amino acids. The CDR3 DNA reads as TGCAGTGCTAGAGATCGAAAGGTCTCCTACGAGCAGTACTTC. It specifies CSARDRKVSYEQYF.

CDR3 nucleotide sequence: TGTGCCACCAGCAGAAAAACAGGGGGCGGCACTGAAGCTTTCTTT. This translates into CATSRKTGGGTEAFF. This sequence joins TRBV15 and TRBJ1-1, with TRBD1 identical over 9 bases. The germline CDR1 and CDR2 sequences are LNHNV and YYDKDF (reference sequence). V lost 2 bases, J lost 4 bases, and 5 bases stayed unmatched. The CDR3 totals 15 residues.

This clonotype was picked up many times. V and J are TRBV11-3 and TRBJ2-7; 7 bases are shared with TRBD1. The germline CDR1 and CDR2 sequences are SGHNT and YENEEA. With 1 base clipped from V and 6 bases from J, the junction kept 9 bases outside the gene matches. This CDR3 spans 15 amino acids. CDR3 sequence: CASSLGGDRGAEQYF. CDR3 DNA sequence: TGTGCCAGCAGCTTAGGAGGGGACAGAGGAGCCGAGCAGTACTTC.

The J gene is TRBJ2-2, the V gene TRBV28, with D unclear. The CDR3 is 15 amino acids. V was trimmed by 2 bases and J by 1 base, leaving 8 bases between them. Germline V gene sequence: CDR1 MDHEN, CDR2 SYDVKM. The CDR3: CASSLLSRNTGELFF. CDR3 bases: TGTGCCAGCAGTTTACTCTCAAGGAACACCGGGGAGCTGTTTTTT.

About this clonotype: A read error may be the cause here, since a much bigger clone is one base away. The genes are TRBV28 and TRBJ2-5; no clear D gene. This CDR3 region has 12 residues. Germline V gene lookup returns CDR1 MDHEN and CDR2 SYDVKM. V lost 6 bases and J 3 bases, leaving 8 bases between the germline ends. CDR3 sequence reads: CASRTTKETQYF. In DNA, the CDR3 is TGTGCCAGCAGGACAACCAAAGAGACCCAGTACTTC.

This clonotype has a count of ten or more. The chain is built from TRBV5-8 and TRBJ2-3; 9 bases are shared with TRBD2. The CDR3 spans 17 residues. Looked up from germline, CDR1 is SGHTS and CDR2 is YDEGEE. With 4 bases clipped from V and 3 bases from J, the junction kept 12 bases outside the gene matches. CDR3 protein: CASSLPALAGSTDTQYF. Here the CDR3 DNA reads TGTGCCAGCAGCCTACCGGCGCTAGCGGGAAGTACAGATACGCAGTATTTT.

The rearrangement links TRBV7-8 to TRBJ2-4; 7 nucleotides line up with TRBD1. Germline V gives CDR1 SGHVS, CDR2 FQNEAQ. The CDR3 is made up of 15 amino acids. V was pared by 0 bases and J by 7 bases, with 6 bases of the junction left unmatched. CDR3 sequence (DNA): TGTGCCAGCAGCTTAGCTGACAGGGCTTCGAACATTCAGTACTTC. Encoded protein: CASSLADRASNIQYF.

This clonotype was recorded at least ten times. This chain joins TRBV4-2 and TRBJ2-7, with a tentative D call TRBD2 (5 bases). The CDR3 consists of 13 residues. V was shortened by 0 bases and J by 6 bases, with 9 bases between the two germline ends. The germline CDR1 and CDR2 sequences are LGHNA and YNFKEQ. CDR3 in DNA: TGTGCCAGCAGCCAAGAAGGACTGGGCGAGCAGTACTTC. It specifies CASSQEGLGEQYF.

As regards this clonotype: A much larger clone differs by one base, so this may be a read error. The genes are TRBV7-3 and TRBJ1-2; TRBD1 matches 7 bases. J lost 8 bases, V lost 4 bases, and 10 bases had no gene match. The CDR3 totals 14 residues. The V gene's germline CDR1 is SGHTA and CDR2 FQGTGA. The CDR3 here is CASSSLEGARGYTF. DNA for the CDR3: TGTGCCAGCAGCTCACTCGAGGGGGCGCGCGGCTACACCTTC. Supplemented by reference TRBV7-3 and TRBJ1-2, the full variable domain reads GAGVSQTPSNKVTEKGKYVELRCDPISGHTALYWYRQSLGQGPEFLIYFQGTGAADDSGLPNDRFFAVRPEGSVSTLKIQRTERGDSAVYLCASSSLEGARGYTFGSGTRLTVV.

With respect to this clonotype: The junction shows a germline mismatch at one end, possibly a read error. The V call is TRBV5-5, the J call TRBJ2-7; 14 bases agree with TRBD2. This CDR3 contains 15 residues. Per the germline V gene, CDR1 is SGHKS and CDR2 is YYEKEE (reference sequence). This CDR3 is CASSMGLAGVTEQYF. For the CDR3, the DNA is TGCGCCAGCAGCATGGGACTAGCGGGAGTAACCGAGCAGTACTTC.

On this clonotype: One base away lies a much larger clone, so this may be a sequencing read error. The chain couples TRBV6-5 to TRBJ2-2; TRBD2 might be the D (6 bases). Germline lookup yields CDR1 MNHEY and CDR2 SVGAGI. The CDR3 covers 14 residues. The CDR3 DNA sequence: TGTGCCAGCAACAGACTAGTAGGCACCGGGGAGCCGTTTTTT. Encoded protein: CASNRLVGTGEPFF.

The genes are TRBV10-2 and TRBJ2-7, with TRBD2 identical over 9 bases. This CDR3 is built from 15 residues. Germline CDR1 reads WSHSY; CDR2 reads SAAADI. The junction had 5 bases not matched to a gene; V was cut back by 4 bases and J by 1 base. In DNA form, the CDR3 reads TGCGCCAGCAGTGTAGGTAGCGGGAGTTCCTACGAGCAGTACTTC. Translation gives CASSVGSGSSYEQYF.

This clonotype was picked up many times. CDR3 region: CASSFTGELFF. CDR3 DNA: TGTGCCAGCAGCTTCACCGGGGAGCTGTTTTTT. V usage is TRBV7-2 and J usage is TRBJ2-2, with D unresolved. The germline gives CDR1 SGHTA, CDR2 FQGNSA. CDR3 length: 11 amino acids. V was trimmed by 3 bases and J by 4 bases, leaving 0 bases between them.

This clonotype turned up a few times. The chain carries TRBV28 and TRBJ1-4; D gene unclear. This CDR3 comprises 14 residues. Trimming left V 2 bases short and J 4 bases short, with 8 bases between. Germline V gene sequence: CDR1 MDHEN, CDR2 SYDVKM. The DNA of the CDR3 is TGTGCCAGCAGTTTACGGCGCCTTAATGAAAAACTGTTTTTT. As protein: CASSLRRLNEKLFF.

As to this clonotype: A much more abundant neighbour one base away suggests this may be a read error. The V gene is TRBV6-1, the J gene TRBJ1-3; the D gene is possibly TRBD1 (5 bases). The V gene's germline CDR1 is MNHNS and CDR2 SASEGT. The V end was cut by 5 bases, the J end by 6 bases, with 14 bases between. The CDR3 is made up of 14 amino acids. The CDR3 DNA reads as TGTGCCAGCAGTCACCGGGGGTTGGTAAACACCATATATTTT. It specifies CASSHRGLVNTIYF.

There are many counts of this clonotype. This chain's CDR3 is CAIRREGGLAYNEQFF. The DNA for the CDR3 is TGTGCCATCAGGAGGGAGGGGGGACTAGCCTACAATGAGCAGTTCTTC. The chain employs TRBV10-3 and TRBJ2-1, with 8 bases that match TRBD2. The CDR3 covers 16 residues. V was clipped by 6 bases and J by 2 bases; unmatched bases: 9. Germline-derived CDR1 and CDR2 are ENHRY and SYGVKD.

In DNA form, the CDR3 reads TGTGCCAGCAGGAACCCGGGGCGGCGGGAGGGCCATGAGCAGTTCTTC. Residues: CASRNPGRREGHEQFF. V and J are TRBV6-5 and TRBJ2-1, with 9 bases lining up with TRBD2. This CDR3 is built from 16 residues. Germline V gene sequence: CDR1 MNHEY, CDR2 SVGAGI. The ends lost 6 bases at V and 8 bases at J; junction bases unmatched: 14.

This clonotype was counted at least ten times. The gene calls are TRBV2 and TRBJ1-2; D call uncertain. The CDR3 is made up of 12 amino acids. The V end was cut by 6 bases, the J end by 7 bases, with 12 bases between. CDR1 is SNHLY and CDR2 is FYNNEI in the germline V gene. This CDR3 is CASRIGGSGYTF. The CDR3 region has the DNA TGTGCCAGCAGAATAGGAGGATCTGGCTACACCTTC.

Concerning this clonotype itself: This may be a read error, as it is one base from a much larger clone. The chain recombines TRBV11-2 with TRBJ2-5; tentative D call: TRBD2 (6 bases). The ends were cut back, 2 bases at V and 5 bases at J, with 12 bases in the middle. The germline gives CDR1 SGHAT, CDR2 FQNNGV. This CDR3 has 14 residues. CDR3: CASSLSASAETQYF. CDR3 DNA sequence: TGTGCCAGCAGCTTATCTGCTAGCGCGGAGACCCAGTACTTC.

In this sample, this clonotype turned up a few times. The rearrangement links TRBV20-1 to TRBJ2-7; 9 positions agree with TRBD1. This CDR3 has 16 amino acids. V shed 0 bases, J shed 1 base, and the junction held 7 bases outside the gene matches. CDR1 and CDR2 from the germline V gene are DFQATT and SNEGSKA (reference sequence). The CDR3 region is CSARDSDRGTSYEQYF. The DNA of the CDR3 is TGCAGTGCTAGAGATTCCGACAGGGGGACTTCCTACGAGCAGTACTTC.

This clonotype has a count of ten or more. V is TRBV19 and J is TRBJ2-5; D unclear. Trimming removed 10 bases at V and 5 bases at J, with 11 bases between. The CDR3 is made up of 11 amino acids. Germline lookup yields CDR1 LNHDA and CDR2 SQIVND (reference sequence). The CDR3 coding sequence is TGTGCCACCAGTGGGAAGGAGACCCAGTACTTC. Translation gives CATSGKETQYF.

This clonotype appeared many times. The V and J genes are TRBV4-2 and TRBJ2-5; tentatively, D is TRBD1 or TRBD2 (5 bases each). The germline V gene has CDR1 LGHNA and CDR2 YNFKEQ. This CDR3 spans 18 amino acids. The germline V and J ends were trimmed by 0 bases and 4 bases, with 21 bases remaining between them. CDR3 DNA: TGTGCCAGCAGCCAAGACCCCGTGGGACCTGGAGGAGGAGAGACCCAGTACTTC. Its translation is CASSQDPVGPGGGETQYF.

Concerning this clonotype: Compared with germline, one end of the junction differs, possibly owing to a read error. The genes are TRBV5-8 and TRBJ1-5, with D possibly being TRBD1 (5 bases). This CDR3 has 14 residues. Germline CDR1 SGHTS, CDR2 YDEGEE. The CDR3 sequence: CASSFGDPNQPQHF. The CDR3 bases are TGTGCCAGCAGCTTTGGGGACCCCAATCAGCCTCAGCATTTT.

This chain links TRBV6-9 with TRBJ2-3; 7 bases map to TRBD2. CDR3 length equals 16 residues. The ends lost 8 bases at V and 4 bases at J; junction bases unmatched: 15. Germline assignment: CDR1 MNHGY and CDR2 SVAAGI. DNA for the CDR3: TGTGCCAGCTCACCACCGCGGGAGAGGGGCGCAGATACGCAGTATTTT. The encoded protein is CASSPPRERGADTQYF.

The V call is TRBV25-1, the J call TRBJ2-2, with D unclear. The CDR3 has 10 amino acids. Germline V gives CDR1 MGHDK, CDR2 SYGVNS. The CDR3 spells CARAAGELFF. The CDR3 nucleotides read TGTGCTAGAGCTGCCGGGGAGCTGTTTTTT.

This clonotype was seen many times. Just one base apart from a much larger clone, this may be a read error. The chain combines TRBV11-1 with TRBJ2-2; D gene unclear. CDR3 length: 15 amino acids. Per the germline V gene, CDR1 is SGHAT and CDR2 is FQDESV (reference sequence). V was cut by 3 bases and J by 4 bases, with 12 bases left in between. This CDR3 reads CASSFRAAATGELFF. CDR3 nucleotide sequence: TGTGCCAGCAGCTTTAGGGCGGCCGCCACCGGGGAGCTGTTTTTT.

About this clonotype: One junction end does not reproduce the germline sequence, and a read error may be involved. The V gene is TRBV18, the J gene TRBJ1-4; D not certain. Germline values: CDR1 KGHSH, CDR2 LQKENI. This CDR3 comprises 14 residues. The CDR3 nucleotides are TGTGCCAGCTCAAGGTCAGCAACTAATGAAAAACGGTTTTTT. Its protein product is CASSRSATNEKRFF.

This clonotype was recorded many times. The chain employs TRBV12-3 or TRBV12-4 and TRBJ2-2, with a possible D match to TRBD2 (6 bases). V lost 2 bases and J 4 bases, leaving 11 bases between the germline ends. The CDR3 spans 15 residues. The CDR3 is CASSLRDLSTGELFF. The CDR3 nucleotides are TGTGCCAGCAGTTTACGGGACTTAAGCACCGGGGAGCTGTTTTTT.

Worth noting for this clonotype: Given a much more abundant clone one base away, this may be a read error. The CDR3 ends on some other residue instead of the conserved phenylalanine or tryptophan, so this is likely a read error. The gene calls are TRBV11-3 and TRBJ2-7; 11 bases are shared with TRBD2. There are 15 residues in the CDR3. The J segment lost 1 base and the V segment lost 2 bases, leaving 1 base of the junction unmatched. The germline V gene has CDR1 SGHNT and CDR2 YENEEA. The CDR3 nucleotides are TGTGCCAGCAGCTTAACTAGCGGGAGTTCCTACGAGCAGTACCTC. This sequence encodes CASSLTSGSSYEQYL.

This clonotype was detected many times. V is TRBV6-5 and J is TRBJ2-1; TRBD2 agrees at 7 bases. The trim removed 5 bases at V and 2 bases at J, leaving 9 bases unmatched. CDR1 and CDR2 (germline): MNHEY, SVGAGI. This CDR3 comprises 16 residues. CDR3 in DNA: TGTGCCAGCAGTCCTATCGGGGCGGGAGCCTACAATGAGCAGTTCTTC. Translating gives CASSPIGAGAYNEQFF.